This TCR beta chain was sequenced in a study of blood T cell repertoires in COVID-19. The data were produced by immunoSEQ multiplex PCR, yet TCRdb's version contains in-frame clones alone and is incomplete. The sample holds 200,000 to 250,000 clones; 70% to 90% are singletons and the top ten take just over 3%. The V gene's germline CDR1 is SGHRS and CDR2 YFSETQ. V shed 4 bases and J 5 bases; nucleotides not matched to a gene: 2. The CDR3 totals 14 residues. This TCR was sampled from a woman aged 25 to 39 who had recovered from COVID-19. V gene TRBV5-1 combines with J gene TRBJ2-2; 10 nucleotides line up with TRBD1. Sequenced: peripheral blood. The CDR3 is CASSPGQGTGELFF. As DNA, the CDR3 is TGCGCCAGCAGCCCGGGACAGGGGACCGGGGAGCTGTTTTTT.